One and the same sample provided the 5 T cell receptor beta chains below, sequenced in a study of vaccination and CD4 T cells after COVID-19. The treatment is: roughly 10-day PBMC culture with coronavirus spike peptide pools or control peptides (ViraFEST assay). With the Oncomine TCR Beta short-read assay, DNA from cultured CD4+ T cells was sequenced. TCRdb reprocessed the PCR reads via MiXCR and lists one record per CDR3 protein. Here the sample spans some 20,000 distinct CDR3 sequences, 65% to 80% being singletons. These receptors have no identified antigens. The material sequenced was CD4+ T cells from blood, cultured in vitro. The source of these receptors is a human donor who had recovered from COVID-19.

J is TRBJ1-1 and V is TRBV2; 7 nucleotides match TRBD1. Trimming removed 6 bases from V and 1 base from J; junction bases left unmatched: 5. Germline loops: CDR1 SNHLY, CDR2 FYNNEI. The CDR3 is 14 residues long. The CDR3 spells CASSRQGQNTEAFF. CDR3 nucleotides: TGTGCCAGCAGCCGACAGGGCCAGAACACTGAAGCTTTCTTT.

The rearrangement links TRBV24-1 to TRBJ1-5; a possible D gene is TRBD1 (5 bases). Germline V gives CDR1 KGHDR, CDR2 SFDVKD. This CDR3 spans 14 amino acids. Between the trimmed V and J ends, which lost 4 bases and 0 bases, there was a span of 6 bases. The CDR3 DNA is TGTGCCACCAGTGAGGGACGTAGCAATCAGCCCCAGCATTTT. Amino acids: CATSEGRSNQPQHF.

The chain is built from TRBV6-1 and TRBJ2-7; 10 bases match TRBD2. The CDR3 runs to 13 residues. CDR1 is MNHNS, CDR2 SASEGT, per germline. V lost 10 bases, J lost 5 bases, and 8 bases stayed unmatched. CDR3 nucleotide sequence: TGTGCCATCAGAAAAGCGGGAGGGGACGAGCAGTACTTC. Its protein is CAIRKAGGDEQYF.

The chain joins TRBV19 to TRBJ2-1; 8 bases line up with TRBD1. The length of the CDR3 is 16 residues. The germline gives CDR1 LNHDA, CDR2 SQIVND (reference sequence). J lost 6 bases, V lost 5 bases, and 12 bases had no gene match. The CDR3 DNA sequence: TGTGCCAGTAGTCCTCTTCCGGGACAGGAACTCAATGAGCAGTTCTTC. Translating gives CASSPLPGQELNEQFF.

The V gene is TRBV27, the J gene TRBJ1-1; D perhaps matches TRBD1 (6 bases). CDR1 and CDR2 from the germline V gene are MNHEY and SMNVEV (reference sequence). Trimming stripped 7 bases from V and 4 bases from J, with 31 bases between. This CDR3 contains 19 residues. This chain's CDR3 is CASTPLRTDYQVGTTEAFF. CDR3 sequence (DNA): TGTGCCAGCACCCCCCTTAGGACAGACTATCAAGTAGGTACCACTGAAGCTTTCTTT.